The source of this T cell receptor (beta chain) is a study of cytomegalovirus exposure and HLA in healthy donors. Study-wide results and caveats: Being productive about 87% or about 30% of the time was typical of most TCR beta V segments in an earlier analysis.

The primer mix had 60 Vbeta and 13 Jbeta primers. Profiled with immunoSEQ multiplex PCR; TCRdb holds only in-frame clones, not every one. The sample includes 120,000 to 150,000 clones, approximately 83% of them seen just once. A note on this clone: As yet, its antigen is unknown.

The clonotype originates from a male donor in good health and CMV-seronegative. Sequences were obtained from PBMCs.

DNA of the CDR3: TGTGCCAGCAGTCCCCGTGGGGGCGGGGGCAATGAGCAGTTCTTC. The encoded protein is CASSPRGGGGNEQFF. The rearrangement uses TRBV27 and TRBJ2-1; TRBD2 might be the D (7 bases). CDR1 is MNHEY and CDR2 is SMNVEV in the germline V gene (reference sequence). The CDR3 covers 15 residues. Trimming cost V 5 bases and J 6 bases, with 17 bases left between them.